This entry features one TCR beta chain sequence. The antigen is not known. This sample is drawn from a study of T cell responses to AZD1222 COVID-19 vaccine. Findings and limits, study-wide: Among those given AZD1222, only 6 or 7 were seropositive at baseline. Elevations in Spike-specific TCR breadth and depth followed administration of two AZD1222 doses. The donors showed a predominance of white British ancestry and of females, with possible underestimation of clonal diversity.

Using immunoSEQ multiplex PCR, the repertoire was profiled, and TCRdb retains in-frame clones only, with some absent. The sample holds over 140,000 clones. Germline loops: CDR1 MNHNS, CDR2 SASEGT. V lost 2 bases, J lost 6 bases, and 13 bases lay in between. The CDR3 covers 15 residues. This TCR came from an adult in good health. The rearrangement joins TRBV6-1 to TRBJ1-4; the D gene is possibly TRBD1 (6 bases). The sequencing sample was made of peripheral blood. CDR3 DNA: TGTGCCAGCAGTGAAAGTAGGGGGTCGGATGAAAAACTGTTTTTT. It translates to CASSESRGSDEKLFF.